This entry lists 7 T cell receptor beta chains sequenced from one sample in a study of cytomegalovirus exposure and HLA in healthy donors. PCR involved 60 Vbeta and 13 Jbeta primers. The repertoire was sequenced with immunoSEQ multiplex PCR; TCRdb's copy has only in-frame clones and lacks some. This table holds some 75,000 clones. What was sequenced was PBMCs. These receptors all come from a female donor in good health and CMV-seropositive.

V and J are TRBV2 and TRBJ2-3; no clear D. CDR1 is SNHLY and CDR2 is FYNNEI in the germline V gene. This CDR3 is built from 10 residues. V shed 3 bases and J shed 7 bases, with 2 bases lying between them. The CDR3 DNA is TGTGCCAGCAGTGACAATACGCAGTATTTT. Translation gives CASSDNTQYF.

The chain uses TRBV28 and TRBJ2-7, with D possibly TRBD2 on 5 matching bases. The germline gives CDR1 MDHEN, CDR2 SYDVKM. The V end was cut by 5 bases, the J end by 2 bases, with 10 bases between. The CDR3 spans 13 residues. The CDR3 here is CASSVGLAYEQYF. CDR3 coding DNA: TGTGCCAGCAGTGTCGGACTGGCCTACGAGCAGTACTTC.

The chain employs TRBV29-1 and TRBJ2-5; 7 bases are shared with TRBD2. V dropped 0 bases and J dropped 4; count of bases not matched to a gene: 5. This CDR3 has 14 residues. Germline CDR1 is SQVTM and CDR2 is ANQGSEA. CDR3 loop: CSVEDRREGETQYF. CDR3 DNA sequence: TGCAGCGTTGAAGATAGAAGGGAGGGAGAGACCCAGTACTTC.

This chain joins TRBV2 and TRBJ1-1, with TRBD1 matching 7 bases. Trimming removed 9 bases from V and 10 bases from J; junction bases left unmatched: 14. The CDR3 totals 13 residues. Germline V gene sequence: CDR1 SNHLY, CDR2 FYNNEI. CDR3 in amino acids: CASHPQRQGGAFF. The CDR3 bases are TGTGCCAGTCATCCGCAGCGACAGGGAGGAGCTTTCTTT.

This sequence joins TRBV5-1 and TRBJ1-2; 7 nucleotides agree with TRBD1. The V segment lost 4 bases and the J segment 2 bases; nucleotides outside the gene matches: 17. The CDR3 consists of 18 residues. The V gene's germline CDR1 is SGHRS and CDR2 YFSETQ. The CDR3 region is CASSPAFGQTGINYGYTF. The DNA for the CDR3 is TGCGCCAGCAGCCCAGCGTTCGGACAGACAGGGATCAACTATGGCTACACCTTC.

The chain recombines TRBV6-1 with TRBJ2-7, with 7 nucleotides matching TRBD1. V lost 7 bases, J lost 3 bases, and 12 bases stayed unmatched. CDR1 MNHNS and CDR2 SASEGT come from the germline V gene. The CDR3 covers 15 residues. This CDR3 is CASTALGDSYYEQYF. The CDR3 region has the DNA TGTGCCAGCACCGCCCTGGGGGACAGTTACTACGAGCAGTACTTC.

This sequence joins TRBV10-3 and TRBJ1-1, with 8 bases identical to TRBD1. This CDR3 has 14 residues. V shed 7 bases and J 4 bases; nucleotides not matched to a gene: 8. Germline values: CDR1 ENHRY, CDR2 SYGVKD. The chain's CDR3 is CAINDDRGVTEAFF. The CDR3 DNA sequence: TGTGCCATCAATGACGACAGGGGAGTCACTGAAGCTTTCTTT.